Given below is one T cell receptor (beta chain) in context. Germline CDR1 SGHDT, CDR2 YYEEEE. The CDR3 extends over 15 amino acids. The V gene end was trimmed by 4 bases and the J gene end by 2 bases; junction bases not matched to a gene: 9. These data originate in a study of OX40 agonist ivuxolimab in advanced cancers. This table comes from immunoSEQ multiplex PCR, and its TCRdb copy is limited to in-frame clones, with some not included. The repertoire holds about 47,000 clones, with around four fifths as singletons. This specimen was CD4+ or CD8+ T cells sorted from blood, taken in a trial of the OX40 agonist ivuxolimab. This chain links TRBV5-6 with TRBJ2-7; TRBD2 matches 7 bases. The TCR sequence derives from an adult with an advanced solid tumor such as melanoma, head and neck, liver or kidney cancer. The CDR3 DNA is TGTGCCAGCAGCGGGGTTCCTAGCGGAGCCTACGAGCAGTACTTC. Amino acids: CASSGVPSGAYEQYF.